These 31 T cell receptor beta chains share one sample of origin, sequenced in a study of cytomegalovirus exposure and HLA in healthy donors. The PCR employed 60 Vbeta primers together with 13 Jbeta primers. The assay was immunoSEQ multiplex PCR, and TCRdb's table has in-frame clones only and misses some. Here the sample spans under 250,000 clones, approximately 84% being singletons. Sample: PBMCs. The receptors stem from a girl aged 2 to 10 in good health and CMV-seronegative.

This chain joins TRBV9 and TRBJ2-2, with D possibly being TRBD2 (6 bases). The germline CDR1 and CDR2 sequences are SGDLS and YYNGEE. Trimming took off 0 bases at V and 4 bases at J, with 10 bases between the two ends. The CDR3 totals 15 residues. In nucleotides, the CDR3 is TGTGCCAGCAGCGTAGCAGGAGGGACCACCGGGGAGCTGTTTTTT. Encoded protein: CASSVAGGTTGELFF.

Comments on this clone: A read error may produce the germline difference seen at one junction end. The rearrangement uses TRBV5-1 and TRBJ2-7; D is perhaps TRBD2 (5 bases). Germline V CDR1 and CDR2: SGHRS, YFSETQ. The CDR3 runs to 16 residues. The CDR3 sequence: CASSWTAGPGSSEQYF. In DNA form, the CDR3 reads TGCGCCAGCAGCTGGACGGCGGGTCCCGGGTCCTCCGAGCAGTACTTC.

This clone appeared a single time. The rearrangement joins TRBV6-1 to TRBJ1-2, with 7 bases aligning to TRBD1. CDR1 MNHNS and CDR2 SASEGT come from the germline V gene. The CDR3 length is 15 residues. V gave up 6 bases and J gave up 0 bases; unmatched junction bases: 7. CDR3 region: CASSHQGVANYGYTF. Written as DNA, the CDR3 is TGTGCCAGCAGCCACCAGGGGGTAGCTAACTATGGCTACACCTTC.

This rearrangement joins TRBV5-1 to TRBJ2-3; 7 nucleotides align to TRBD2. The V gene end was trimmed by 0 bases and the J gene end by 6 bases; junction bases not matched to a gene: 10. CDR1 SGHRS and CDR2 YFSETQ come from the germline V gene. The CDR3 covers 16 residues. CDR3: CASSLAGGRASDTQYF. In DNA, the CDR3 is TGCGCCAGCAGCTTGGCCGGGGGGAGGGCGAGTGATACGCAGTATTTT.

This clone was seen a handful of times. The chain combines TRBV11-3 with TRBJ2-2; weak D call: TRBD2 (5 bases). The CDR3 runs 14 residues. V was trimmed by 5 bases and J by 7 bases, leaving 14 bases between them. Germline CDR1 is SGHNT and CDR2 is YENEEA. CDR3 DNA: TGTGCCAGCAGCCCCCGGCGGGCCAACGGGGAGCTGTTTTTT. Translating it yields CASSPRRANGELFF.

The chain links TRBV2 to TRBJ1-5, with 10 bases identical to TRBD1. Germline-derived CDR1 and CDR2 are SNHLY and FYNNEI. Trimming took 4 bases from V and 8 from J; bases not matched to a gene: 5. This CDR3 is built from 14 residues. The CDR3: CASSADRGLEPQHF. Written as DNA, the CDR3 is TGTGCCAGCAGTGCCGACAGGGGGCTGGAGCCCCAGCATTTT.

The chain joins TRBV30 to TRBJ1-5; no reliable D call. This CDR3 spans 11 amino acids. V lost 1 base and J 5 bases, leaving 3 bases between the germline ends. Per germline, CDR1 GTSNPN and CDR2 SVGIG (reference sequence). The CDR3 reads CAWSADQPQHF. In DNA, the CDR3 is TGTGCCTGGAGTGCAGATCAGCCCCAGCATTTT.

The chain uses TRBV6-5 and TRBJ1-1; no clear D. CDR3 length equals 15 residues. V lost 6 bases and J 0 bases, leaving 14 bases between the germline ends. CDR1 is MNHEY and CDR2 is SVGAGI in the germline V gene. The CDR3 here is CASREDRAMNTEAFF. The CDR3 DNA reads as TGTGCCAGCAGGGAGGACCGGGCGATGAACACTGAAGCTTTCTTT.

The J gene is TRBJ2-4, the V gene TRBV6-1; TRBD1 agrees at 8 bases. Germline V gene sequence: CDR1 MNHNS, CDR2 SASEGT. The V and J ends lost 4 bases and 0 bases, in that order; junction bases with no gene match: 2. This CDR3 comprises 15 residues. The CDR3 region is CASSGQGQAKNIQYF. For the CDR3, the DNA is TGTGCCAGCAGTGGACAGGGGCAAGCCAAAAACATTCAGTACTTC.

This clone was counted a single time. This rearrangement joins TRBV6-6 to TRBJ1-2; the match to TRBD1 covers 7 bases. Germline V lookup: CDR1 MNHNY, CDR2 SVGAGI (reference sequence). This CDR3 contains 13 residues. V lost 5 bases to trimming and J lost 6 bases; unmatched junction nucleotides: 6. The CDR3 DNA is TGTGCCAGCAGTGGGACAGCTGTCAATGGCTACACCTTC. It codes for CASSGTAVNGYTF.

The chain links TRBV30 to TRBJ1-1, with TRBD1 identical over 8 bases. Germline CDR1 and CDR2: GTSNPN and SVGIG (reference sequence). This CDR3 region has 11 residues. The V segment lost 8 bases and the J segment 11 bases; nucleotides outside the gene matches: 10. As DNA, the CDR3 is TGTGCCGGTTTAGCAGGGGGCAGCGCTTTCTTT. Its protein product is CAGLAGGSAFF.

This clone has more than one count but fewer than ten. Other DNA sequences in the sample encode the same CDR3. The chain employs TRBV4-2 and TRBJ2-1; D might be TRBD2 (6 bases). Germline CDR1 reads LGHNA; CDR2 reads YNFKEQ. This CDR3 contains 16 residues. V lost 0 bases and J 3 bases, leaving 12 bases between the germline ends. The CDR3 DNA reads TGTGCCAGCAGCCAAGAAGCCGCGGGGCTCTACAATGAGCAGTTCTTC. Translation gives CASSQEAAGLYNEQFF.

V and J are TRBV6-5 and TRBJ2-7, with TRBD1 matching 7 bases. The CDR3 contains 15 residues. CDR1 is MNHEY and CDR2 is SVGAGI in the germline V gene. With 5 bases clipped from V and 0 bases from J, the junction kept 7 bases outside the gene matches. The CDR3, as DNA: TGTGCCAGCAGTAAAGACAGGGCCAGCTCCTACGAGCAGTACTTC. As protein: CASSKDRASSYEQYF.

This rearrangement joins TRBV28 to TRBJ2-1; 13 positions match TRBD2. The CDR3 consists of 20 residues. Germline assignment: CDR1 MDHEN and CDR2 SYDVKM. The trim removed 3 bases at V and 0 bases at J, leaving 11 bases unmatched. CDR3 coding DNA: TGTGCCAGCAGTTTCATACTAGCGGGAGGGACGCCTTTCTCCTACAATGAGCAGTTCTTC. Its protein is CASSFILAGGTPFSYNEQFF.

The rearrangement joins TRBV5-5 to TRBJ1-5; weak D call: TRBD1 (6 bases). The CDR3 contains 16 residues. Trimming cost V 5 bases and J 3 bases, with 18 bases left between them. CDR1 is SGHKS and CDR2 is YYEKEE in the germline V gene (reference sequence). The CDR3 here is CASSLTGGQYNQPQHF. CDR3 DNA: TGTGCCAGCAGTCTCACAGGCGGACAGTACAATCAGCCCCAGCATTTT.

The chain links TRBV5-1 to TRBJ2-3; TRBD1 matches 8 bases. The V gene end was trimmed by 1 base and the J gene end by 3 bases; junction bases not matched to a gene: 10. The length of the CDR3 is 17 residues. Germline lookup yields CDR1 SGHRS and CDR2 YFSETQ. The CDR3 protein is CASSLQLTGGRTDTQYF. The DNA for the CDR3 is TGCGCCAGCAGCTTGCAGCTAACAGGGGGTAGGACAGATACGCAGTATTTT.

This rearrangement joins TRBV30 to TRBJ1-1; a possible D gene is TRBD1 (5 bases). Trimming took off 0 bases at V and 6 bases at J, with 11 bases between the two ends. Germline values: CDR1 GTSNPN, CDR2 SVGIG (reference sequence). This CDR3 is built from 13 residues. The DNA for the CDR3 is TGTGCCTGGAGTGTATTAGGAGGGGCTGAAGCTTTCTTT. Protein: CAWSVLGGAEAFF.

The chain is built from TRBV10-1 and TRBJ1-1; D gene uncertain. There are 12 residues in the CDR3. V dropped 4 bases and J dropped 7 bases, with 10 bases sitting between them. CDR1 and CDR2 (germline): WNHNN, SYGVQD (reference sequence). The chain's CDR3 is CASSVRAGEAFF. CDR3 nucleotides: TGCGCCAGCAGTGTGCGGGCCGGTGAAGCTTTCTTT.

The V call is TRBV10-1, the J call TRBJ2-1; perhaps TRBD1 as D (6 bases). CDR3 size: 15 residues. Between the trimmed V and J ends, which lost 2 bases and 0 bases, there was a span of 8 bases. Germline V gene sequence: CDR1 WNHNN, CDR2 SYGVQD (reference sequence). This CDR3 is CASSETGNSYNEQFF. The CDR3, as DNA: TGCGCCAGCAGTGAGACAGGGAACTCCTACAATGAGCAGTTCTTC.

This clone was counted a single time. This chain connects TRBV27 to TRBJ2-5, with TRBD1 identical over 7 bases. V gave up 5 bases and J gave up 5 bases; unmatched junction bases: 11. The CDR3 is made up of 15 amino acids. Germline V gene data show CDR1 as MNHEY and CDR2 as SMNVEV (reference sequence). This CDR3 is CASSTWTLGGETQYF. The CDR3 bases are TGTGCCAGCAGTACCTGGACTCTAGGGGGCGAGACCCAGTACTTC.

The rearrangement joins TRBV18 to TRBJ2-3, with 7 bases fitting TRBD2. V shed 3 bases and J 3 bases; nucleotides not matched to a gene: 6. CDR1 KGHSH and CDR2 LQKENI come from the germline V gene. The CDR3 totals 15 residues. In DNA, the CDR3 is TGTGCCAGCTCACCCCCGAACGGGAGGACAGATACGCAGTATTTT. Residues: CASSPPNGRTDTQYF. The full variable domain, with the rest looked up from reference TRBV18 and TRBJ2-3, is NAGVMQNPRHLVRRRGQEARLRCSPMKGHSHVYWYRQLPEEGLKFMVYLQKENIIDESGMPKERFSAEFPKEGPSILRIQQVVRGDSAAYFCASSPPNGRTDTQYFGPGTRLTVL.

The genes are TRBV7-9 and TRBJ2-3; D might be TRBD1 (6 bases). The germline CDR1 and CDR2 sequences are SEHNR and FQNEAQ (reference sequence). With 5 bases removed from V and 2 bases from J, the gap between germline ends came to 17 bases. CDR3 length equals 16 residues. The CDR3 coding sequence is TGTGCCAGCAGCGTAGTACTCACAGGGAACACAGATACGCAGTATTTT. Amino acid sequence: CASSVVLTGNTDTQYF.

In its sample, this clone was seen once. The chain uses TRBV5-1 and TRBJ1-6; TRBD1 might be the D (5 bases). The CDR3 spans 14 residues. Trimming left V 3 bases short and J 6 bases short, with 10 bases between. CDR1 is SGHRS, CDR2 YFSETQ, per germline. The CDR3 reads CASSSETANSPLHF. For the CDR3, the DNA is TGCGCCAGCAGCTCCGAGACAGCTAATTCACCCCTCCACTTT.

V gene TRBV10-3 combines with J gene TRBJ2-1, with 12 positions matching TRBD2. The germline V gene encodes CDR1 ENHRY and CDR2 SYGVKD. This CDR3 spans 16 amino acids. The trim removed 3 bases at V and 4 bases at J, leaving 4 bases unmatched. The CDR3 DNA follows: TGTGCCATCAGTGACCGAGGACTAGCGGGATACAATGAGCAGTTCTTC. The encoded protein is CAISDRGLAGYNEQFF.

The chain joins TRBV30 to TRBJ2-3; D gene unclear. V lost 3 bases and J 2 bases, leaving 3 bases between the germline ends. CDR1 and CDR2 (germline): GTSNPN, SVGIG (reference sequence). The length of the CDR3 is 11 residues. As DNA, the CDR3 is TGTGCCTGGAGCCACACAGATACGCAGTATTTT. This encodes CAWSHTDTQYF.

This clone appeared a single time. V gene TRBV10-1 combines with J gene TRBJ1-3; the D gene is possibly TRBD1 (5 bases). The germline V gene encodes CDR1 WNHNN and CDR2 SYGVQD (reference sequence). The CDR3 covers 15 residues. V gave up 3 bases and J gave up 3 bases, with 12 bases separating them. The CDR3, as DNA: TGCGCCAGCAGTGAAGGGCCCCAGGGTGGAAACACCATATATTTT. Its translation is CASSEGPQGGNTIYF.

DNA of the CDR3: TGTGCCAGCAGCTTATCACAGGTAGCAGGAAACACCATATATTTT. This codes for CASSLSQVAGNTIYF. The chain employs TRBV7-9 and TRBJ1-3; D may be TRBD1 (5 bases). The germline CDR1 and CDR2 sequences are SEHNR and FQNEAQ (reference sequence). Trimming stripped 2 bases from V and 4 bases from J, with 12 bases between. The CDR3 runs to 15 residues.

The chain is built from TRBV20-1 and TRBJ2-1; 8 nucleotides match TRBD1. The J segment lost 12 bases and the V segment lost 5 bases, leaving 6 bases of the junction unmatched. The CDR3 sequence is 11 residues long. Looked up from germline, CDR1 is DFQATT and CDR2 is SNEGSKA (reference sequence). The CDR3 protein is CSAFRGQGQFF. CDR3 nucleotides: TGCAGTGCTTTCAGGGGGCAAGGGCAGTTCTTC.

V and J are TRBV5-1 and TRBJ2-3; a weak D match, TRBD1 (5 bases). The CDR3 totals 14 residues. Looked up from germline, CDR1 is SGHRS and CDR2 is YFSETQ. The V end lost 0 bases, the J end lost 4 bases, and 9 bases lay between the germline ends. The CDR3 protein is CASSLVRVPDTQYF. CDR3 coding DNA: TGCGCCAGCAGCTTGGTCAGGGTCCCAGATACGCAGTATTTT.

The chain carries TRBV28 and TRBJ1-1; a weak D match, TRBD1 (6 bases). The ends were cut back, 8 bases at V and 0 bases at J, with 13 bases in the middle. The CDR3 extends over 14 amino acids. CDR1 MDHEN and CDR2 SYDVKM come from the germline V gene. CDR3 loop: CASGQPFMNTEAFF. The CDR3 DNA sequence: TGTGCCAGCGGACAGCCTTTTATGAACACTGAAGCTTTCTTT.

The DNA of the CDR3 is TGTGCCAGTATTGGCCCGGGCAGCGGGAGCAAGCCCCAGCATTTT. This gives the protein CASIGPGSGSKPQHF. The gene calls are TRBV19 and TRBJ1-5; no definite D call. Germline CDR1 reads LNHDA; CDR2 reads SQIVND (reference sequence). Trimming removed 7 bases at V and 8 bases at J, with 21 bases between. This CDR3 is 15 amino acids long. Together with reference TRBV19 and TRBJ1-5, the CDR3 gives the full variable domain: DGGITQSPKYLFRKEGQNVTLSCEQNLNHDAMYWYRQDPGQGLRLIYYSQIVNDFQKGDIAEGYSVSREKKESFPLTVTSAQKNPTAFYLCASIGPGSGSKPQHFGDGTRLSIL.